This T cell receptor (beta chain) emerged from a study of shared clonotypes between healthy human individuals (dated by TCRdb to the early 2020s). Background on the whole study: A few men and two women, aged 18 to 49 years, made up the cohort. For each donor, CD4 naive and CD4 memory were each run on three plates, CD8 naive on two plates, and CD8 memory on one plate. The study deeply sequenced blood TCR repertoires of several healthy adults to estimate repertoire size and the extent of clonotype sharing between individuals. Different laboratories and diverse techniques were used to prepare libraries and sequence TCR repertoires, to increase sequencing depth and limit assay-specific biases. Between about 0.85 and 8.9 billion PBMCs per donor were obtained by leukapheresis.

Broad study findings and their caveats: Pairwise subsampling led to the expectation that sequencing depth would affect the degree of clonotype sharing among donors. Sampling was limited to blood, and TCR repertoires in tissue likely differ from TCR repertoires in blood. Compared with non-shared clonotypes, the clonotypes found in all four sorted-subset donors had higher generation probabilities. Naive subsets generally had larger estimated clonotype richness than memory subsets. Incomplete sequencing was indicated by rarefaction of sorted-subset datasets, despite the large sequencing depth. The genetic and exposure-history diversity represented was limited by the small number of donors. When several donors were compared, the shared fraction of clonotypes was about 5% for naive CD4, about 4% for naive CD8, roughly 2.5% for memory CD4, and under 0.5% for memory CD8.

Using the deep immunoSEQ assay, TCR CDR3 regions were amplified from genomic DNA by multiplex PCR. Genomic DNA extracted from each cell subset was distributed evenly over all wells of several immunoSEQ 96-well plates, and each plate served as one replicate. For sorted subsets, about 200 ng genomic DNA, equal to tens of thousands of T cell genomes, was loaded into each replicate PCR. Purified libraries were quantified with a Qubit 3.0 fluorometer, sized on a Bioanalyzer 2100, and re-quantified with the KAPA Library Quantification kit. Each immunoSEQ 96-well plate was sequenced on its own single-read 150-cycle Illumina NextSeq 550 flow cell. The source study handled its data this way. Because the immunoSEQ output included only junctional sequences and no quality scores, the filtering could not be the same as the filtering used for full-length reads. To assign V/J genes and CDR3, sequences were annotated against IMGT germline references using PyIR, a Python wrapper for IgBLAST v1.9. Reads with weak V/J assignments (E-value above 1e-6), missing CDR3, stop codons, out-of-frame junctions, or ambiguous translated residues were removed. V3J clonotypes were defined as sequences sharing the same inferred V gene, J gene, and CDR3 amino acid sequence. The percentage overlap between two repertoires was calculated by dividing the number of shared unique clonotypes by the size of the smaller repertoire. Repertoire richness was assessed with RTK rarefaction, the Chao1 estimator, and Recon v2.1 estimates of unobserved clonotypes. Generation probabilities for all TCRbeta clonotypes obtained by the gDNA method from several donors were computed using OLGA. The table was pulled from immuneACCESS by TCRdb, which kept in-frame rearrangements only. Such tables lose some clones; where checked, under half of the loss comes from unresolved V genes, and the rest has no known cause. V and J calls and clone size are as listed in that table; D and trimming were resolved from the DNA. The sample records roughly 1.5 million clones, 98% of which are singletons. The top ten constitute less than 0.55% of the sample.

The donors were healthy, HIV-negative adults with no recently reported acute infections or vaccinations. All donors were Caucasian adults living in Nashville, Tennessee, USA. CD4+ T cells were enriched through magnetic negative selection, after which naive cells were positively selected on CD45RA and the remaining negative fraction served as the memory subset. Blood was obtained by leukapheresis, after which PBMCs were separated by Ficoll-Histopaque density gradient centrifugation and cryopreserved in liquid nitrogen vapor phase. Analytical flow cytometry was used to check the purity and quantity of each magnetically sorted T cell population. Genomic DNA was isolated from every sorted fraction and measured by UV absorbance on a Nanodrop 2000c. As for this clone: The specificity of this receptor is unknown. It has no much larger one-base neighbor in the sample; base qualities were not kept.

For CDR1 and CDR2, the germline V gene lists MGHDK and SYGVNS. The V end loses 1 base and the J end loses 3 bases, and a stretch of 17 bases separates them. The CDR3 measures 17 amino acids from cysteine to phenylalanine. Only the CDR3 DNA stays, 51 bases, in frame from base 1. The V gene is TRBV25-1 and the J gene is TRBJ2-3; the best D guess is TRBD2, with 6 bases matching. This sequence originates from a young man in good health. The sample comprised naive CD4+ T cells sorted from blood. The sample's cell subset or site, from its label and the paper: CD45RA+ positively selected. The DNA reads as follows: TGTGCCAGCAGTGAATCCCGGGCAGCGGGTGCGACAGATACGCAGTATTTT. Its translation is CASSESRAAGATDTQYF.